This TCR beta chain was recovered during a study of CD8 T cells in ankylosing spondylitis. The V gene end was trimmed by 2 bases and the J gene end by 7 bases; junction bases not matched to a gene: 6. The germline V gene has CDR1 SGDLS and CDR2 YYNGEE. This CDR3 contains 15 residues. Quantitative 5'-RACE with molecular barcodes was used to make the TCR beta libraries. TCRdb redid the calling of the 5' RACE reads with MiXCR, one entry per CDR3 protein. The table has about 750,000 distinct CDR3 sequences, roughly 20% seen once. Study-wide results and limits: Peripheral blood samples showed relatively rare disease-linked clones, and these clones were CD8+. Blood from ankylosing spondylitis patients appeared to carry a characteristic roughly eight-variant TCR beta motif. Reportedly, matched ankylosing spondylitis synovial fluid was significantly enriched for disease-linked clones.

As to this clonotype: The antigen is unknown.

Material: blood, either unsorted or a sorted T cell fraction (not recorded which). This TCR was sampled from a male donor with ankylosing spondylitis. This chain joins TRBV9 and TRBJ2-1, with 10 bases identical to TRBD2. The CDR3 nucleotides are TGTGCCAGCAGCGTCCTAGCGGGGGATAGGAATGAGCAGTTCTTC. It translates to CASSVLAGDRNEQFF.